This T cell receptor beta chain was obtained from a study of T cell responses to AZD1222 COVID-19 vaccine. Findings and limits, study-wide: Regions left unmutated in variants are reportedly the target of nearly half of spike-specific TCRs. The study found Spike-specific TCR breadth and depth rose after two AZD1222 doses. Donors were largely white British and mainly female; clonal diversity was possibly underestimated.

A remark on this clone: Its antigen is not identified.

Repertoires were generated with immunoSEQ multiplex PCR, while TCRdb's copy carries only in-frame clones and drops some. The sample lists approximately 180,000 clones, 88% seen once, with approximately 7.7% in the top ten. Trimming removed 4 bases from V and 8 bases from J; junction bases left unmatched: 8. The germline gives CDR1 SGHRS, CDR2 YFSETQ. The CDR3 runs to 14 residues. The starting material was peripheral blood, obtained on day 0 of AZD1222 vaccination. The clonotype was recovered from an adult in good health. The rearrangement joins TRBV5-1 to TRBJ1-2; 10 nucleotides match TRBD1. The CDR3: CASSVDRGLWGYTF. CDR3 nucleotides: TGCGCCAGCAGCGTCGACAGGGGGCTATGGGGCTACACCTTC. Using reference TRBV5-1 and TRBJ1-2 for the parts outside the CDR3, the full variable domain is KAGVTQTPRYLIKTRGQQVTLSCSPISGHRSVSWYQQTPGQGLQFLFEYFSETQRNKGNFPGRFSGRQFSNSRSEMNVSTLELGDSALYLCASSVDRGLWGYTFGSGTRLTVV.